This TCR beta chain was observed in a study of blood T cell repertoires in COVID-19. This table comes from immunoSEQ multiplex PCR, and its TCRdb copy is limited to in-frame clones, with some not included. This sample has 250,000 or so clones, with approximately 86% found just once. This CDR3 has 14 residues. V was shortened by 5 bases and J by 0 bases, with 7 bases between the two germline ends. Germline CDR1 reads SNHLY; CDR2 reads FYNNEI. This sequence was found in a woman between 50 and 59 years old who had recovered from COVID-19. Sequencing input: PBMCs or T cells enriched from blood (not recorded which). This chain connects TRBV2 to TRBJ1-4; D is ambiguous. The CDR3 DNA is TGTGCCAGCAGTCGCAGTGCAACTAATGAAAAACTGTTTTTT. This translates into CASSRSATNEKLFF.